This T cell receptor beta chain was profiled in a study of Graves' ophthalmopathy and Graves' hyperthyroidism. The study recruited hyperthyroidism patients aged 18 to 65 who were newly diagnosed, under 2 months' duration. The CDR3 totals 13 residues. In germline, CDR1 is DFQATT, CDR2 SNEGSKA (reference sequence). The ends were cut back, 4 bases at V and 3 bases at J, with 12 bases in the middle. RNA transcripts served as template for amplifying TCR beta CDR3 sequences. HTBI primers were used in a first-round RT-PCR, which preceded a second-round multiplex PCR. MiXCR, run by TCRdb on the multiplex PCR reads, gives a single entry per CDR3 protein. The table lists over a million distinct CDR3 sequences, 35% to 40% of them singletons.

The gene calls are TRBV20-1 and TRBJ1-1, with D possibly matching TRBD1 (6 bases). The sequence derives from an adult man with Graves' hyperthyroidism. Sequencing was done on a sample of peripheral blood or thyroid tissue (not recorded which). The CDR3 DNA is TGCAGTGCTAAGACAGGATACGACACTGAAGCTTTCTTT. Translated: CSAKTGYDTEAFF.